The rows below give T cell receptor beta chains drawn from one sample of a study of vaccination and CD4 T cells after COVID-19. Antigen specificity for these receptors is unknown. TCRdb fed the PCR reads into MiXCR, producing one record per CDR3 protein. Counted here are about 7,100 distinct CDR3 sequences, 35% to 55% occurring once; the ten biggest clones make up approximately 31%. The source material was CD4+ T cells from blood, cultured in vitro. These receptors originate from a human donor in good health. The CDR3 runs from the conserved cysteine through the conserved F or W. The D gene is left open where the match is weak. Size tells how often a clone was seen (once, few, many) or the class of an expanded clone, and some rows leave it out.

TRBJ1-5,few,.,14,TRBV20-1,CSAERTAGNQPQHF,TGCAGTGCTGAGAGGACAGCTGGAAATCAGCCCCAGCATTTT
TRBJ1-6,few,.,14,TRBV6-1,CASRGPNANSPLHF,TGTGCCAGCAGAGGTCCCAACGCTAATTCACCCCTCCACTTT
TRBJ1-6,.,TRBD1,14,TRBV18,CASSPGQGLKALHF,TGTGCCAGCTCACCGGGACAGGGGTTGAAGGCCCTCCACTTT
TRBJ1-6,.,.,15,TRBV12-3/TRBV12-4,CASSIEGTGHSPLHF,TGTGCCAGCAGTATCGAGGGAACTGGGCACTCACCCCTCCACTTT
TRBJ2-7,.,TRBD2,15,TRBV20-1,CSARDRRGDPYEQYF,TGCAGTGCTAGAGATCGACGGGGGGACCCCTACGAGCAGTACTTC
TRBJ2-1,.,.,12,TRBV19,CASSQYQGEQFF,TGTGCCAGTAGTCAATATCAGGGTGAGCAGTTCTTC
TRBJ2-5,once,TRBD2,18,TRBV5-1,CASSSGLAGGPFGETQYF,TGCGCCAGCAGCTCCGGACTAGCGGGGGGGCCGTTCGGAGAGACCCAGTACTTC
TRBJ1-6,few,TRBD1,15,TRBV6-5,CASSYWTGPDSPLHF,TGTGCCAGCAGTTACTGGACAGGGCCTGATTCACCCCTCCACTTT
TRBJ1-2,.,TRBD1,15,TRBV12-3/TRBV12-4,CASTLYRDRNYGYTF,TGTGCCAGCACCCTCTACCGGGACAGGAACTATGGCTACACCTTC
TRBJ2-3,.,TRBD2,17,TRBV7-2,CASSYGGALFRTDTQYF,TGTGCCAGCAGCTACGGGGGGGCACTCTTCAGGACAGATACGCAGTATTTT
TRBJ2-7,.,TRBD1,13,TRBV6-1,CASRKTQGYEQYF,TGTGCCAGCAGGAAAACACAGGGGTACGAGCAGTACTTC
TRBJ1-1,.,.,13,TRBV7-9,CASSLTQYTEAFF,TGTGCCAGCAGCTTAACACAGTACACTGAAGCTTTCTTT
TRBJ2-3,.,.,12,TRBV29-1,CSAGQSTDTQYF,TGCAGCGCAGGACAGTCCACAGATACGCAGTATTTT
TRBJ2-7,.,TRBD1,13,TRBV6-1,CASSDQQGYEQYF,TGTGCCAGCAGTGACCAACAGGGGTACGAGCAGTACTTC
TRBJ1-1,few,TRBD1,15,TRBV5-4,CASSSSGTGGTEAFF,TGTGCCAGCAGCTCCTCCGGGACAGGGGGCACTGAAGCTTTCTTT
TRBJ2-5,.,.,12,TRBV6-5,CASSYPKGTQYF,TGTGCCAGCAGTTACCCGAAAGGGACCCAGTACTTC
TRBJ2-7,once,TRBD1,12,TRBV14,CASSHSTGYQYF,TGTGCCAGCAGCCACTCGACAGGGTATCAGTACTTC
TRBJ2-5,few,TRBD2,17,TRBV5-1,CASSLALAGGPQETQYF,TGCGCCAGCAGCTTAGCACTAGCGGGGGGCCCTCAAGAGACCCAGTACTTC
TRBJ1-1,few,TRBD1,15,TRBV6-1,CASSGPGQGVKRAFF,TGTGCCAGCAGTGGCCCGGGACAGGGGGTGAAAAGGGCTTTCTTT
TRBJ1-5,few,.,16,TRBV20-1,CSARAGVAGIGQPQHF,TGCAGTGCTAGAGCCGGGGTGGCTGGGATAGGCCAGCCCCAGCATTTT
TRBJ1-5,few,.,14,TRBV20-1,CSARRFWGNQPQHF,TGCAGTGCTAGAAGGTTTTGGGGGAACCAGCCCCAGCATTTT
TRBJ2-5,.,.,11,TRBV5-5,CASSRQETQYF,TGTGCCAGCAGCCGCCAAGAGACCCAGTACTTC
TRBJ1-1,.,.,13,TRBV18,CASSSGADTEAFF,TGTGCCAGCTCATCAGGGGCGGACACTGAAGCTTTCTTT
TRBJ1-6,.,.,15,TRBV6-1,CASTKGEASNSPLHF,TGTGCCAGCACCAAAGGCGAGGCTAGCAATTCACCCCTCCACTTT
TRBJ1-4,.,.,13,TRBV20-1,CSAFGQINEKLFF,TGCAGTGCTTTTGGGCAGATTAATGAAAAACTGTTTTTT
TRBJ1-5,.,.,14,TRBV6-5,CASSYSRVNQPQHF,TGTGCCAGCAGTTACTCACGAGTGAATCAGCCCCAGCATTTT
TRBJ2-1,.,TRBD2,14,TRBV7-6,CASSFSGGSNEQFF,TGTGCCAGCAGCTTTAGCGGGGGGTCCAATGAGCAGTTCTTC
TRBJ2-7,.,.,14,TRBV7-9,CASSTSWGVGEQYF,TGTGCCAGCAGCACGAGCTGGGGCGTAGGAGAGCAGTACTTC
TRBJ2-7,few,TRBD2,15,TRBV10-3,CAISEGTSGSYEQYF,TGTGCCATCAGTGAGGGGACTAGCGGCTCCTACGAGCAGTACTTC
TRBJ2-2,.,TRBD1,12,TRBV12-3/TRBV12-4,CASIQGAGELFF,TGTGCCAGCATTCAGGGGGCCGGGGAGCTGTTTTTT
TRBJ2-5,.,TRBD1,16,TRBV7-9,CASSSTPGQGVGTQYF,TGTGCCAGCAGTTCAACTCCGGGACAGGGGGTAGGGACCCAGTACTTC
TRBJ2-5,.,.,15,TRBV15,CATSRDRAPSETQYF,TGTGCCACCAGCAGAGATCGGGCCCCCTCAGAGACCCAGTACTTC
TRBJ1-2,.,TRBD1,12,TRBV5-6,CASSWTGYGYTF,TGTGCCAGCAGCTGGACAGGCTATGGCTACACCTTC
TRBJ1-6,few,.,14,TRBV6-1,CASSRRDRYSPLHF,TGTGCCAGCAGCCGCCGTGACAGATATTCACCCCTCCACTTT
TRBJ2-2,.,.,14,TRBV3-1,CASSQDGGYGELFF,TGTGCCAGCAGCCAAGACGGAGGGTACGGGGAGCTGTTTTTT
TRBJ1-5,.,.,13,TRBV6-1,CAGGSGGNQPQHF,TGTGCCGGAGGGTCAGGGGGCAATCAGCCCCAGCATTTT
TRBJ1-2,.,.,15,TRBV19,CASSIVGSGDYGYTF,TGTGCCAGTAGTATTGTCGGGTCAGGGGACTATGGCTACACCTTC
TRBJ2-2,.,TRBD2,14,TRBV20-1,CSARTSGGAGELFF,TGCAGTGCTAGAACTAGCGGGGGGGCCGGGGAGCTGTTTTTT
TRBJ1-2,.,TRBD1,14,TRBV18,CASSPDRAFYGYTF,TGTGCCAGCTCACCTGACAGGGCATTCTATGGCTACACCTTC
TRBJ2-7,.,.,13,TRBV30,CAWSKESSYEQYF,TGTGCCTGGAGTAAGGAAAGCTCCTACGAGCAGTACTTC
TRBJ1-5,.,.,14,TRBV12-3/TRBV12-4,CASSFRGADQPQHF,TGTGCCAGCAGTTTTCGGGGGGCGGATCAGCCCCAGCATTTT
TRBJ1-5,few,.,18,TRBV6-1,CASRVGLITSYSNQPQHF,TGTGCCAGCAGGGTGGGTCTGATAACCTCGTATAGCAATCAGCCCCAGCATTTT
TRBJ1-2,few,.,15,TRBV6-1,CASSEAGGVLWGYTF,TGTGCCAGCAGTGAAGCAGGGGGGGTATTGTGGGGCTACACCTTC
TRBJ1-3,.,TRBD1,16,TRBV6-2/TRBV6-3,CASSPTPDRPGNTIYF,TGTGCCAGCAGCCCTACGCCGGACAGGCCTGGAAACACCATATATTTT
TRBJ1-1,.,TRBD1,12,TRBV19,CASSRDRAGAFF,TGTGCCAGTAGTAGAGACAGGGCCGGGGCTTTCTTT
TRBJ2-1,few,TRBD2,14,TRBV20-1,CSTRAAAGPNEQFF,TGCAGTACTAGAGCTGCAGCGGGGCCGAATGAGCAGTTCTTC
TRBJ2-7,.,.,14,TRBV10-1,CASSENQGTYEQYF,TGCGCCAGCAGTGAAAATCAGGGGACCTACGAGCAGTACTTC
TRBJ1-5,medium-sized,.,15,TRBV20-1,CSARSNRVGGQPQHF,TGCAGTGCTAGGTCGAACAGGGTGGGTGGTCAGCCCCAGCATTTT
TRBJ1-2,.,.,14,TRBV27,CASSLSAEFYGYTF,TGTGCCAGCAGTTTATCAGCGGAGTTCTATGGCTACACCTTC
TRBJ2-3,few,TRBD2,17,TRBV20-1,CSANGGTHSSSTDTQYF,TGCAGTGCCAACGGGGGGACCCACTCTTCTAGCACAGATACGCAGTATTTT
TRBJ2-2,.,.,12,TRBV12-3/TRBV12-4,CASRAVTGELFF,TGTGCCAGTAGAGCAGTCACCGGGGAGCTGTTTTTT
TRBJ1-2,few,TRBD1,13,TRBV12-3/TRBV12-4,CASSSQGEDGYTF,TGTGCCAGCAGCTCACAGGGGGAGGATGGCTACACCTTC
TRBJ1-3,medium-sized,TRBD1,14,TRBV28,CASEGQSSGNTIYF,TGTGCCAGCGAGGGACAGAGCTCTGGAAACACCATATATTTT
TRBJ1-6,.,TRBD1,16,TRBV7-3,CASSLIPGTENSPLHF,TGTGCCAGCAGCTTAATTCCCGGGACAGAGAATTCACCCCTCCACTTT
TRBJ1-1,.,.,15,TRBV20-1,CSALHGGQMNTEAFF,TGCAGTGCTCTACATGGGGGCCAAATGAACACTGAAGCTTTCTTT
TRBJ1-6,.,.,15,TRBV24-1,CATSSLTRENSPLHF,TGTGCCACCAGTTCCTTGACACGGGAGAATTCACCCCTCCACTTT